The 18 T cell receptor beta chains below were found in one sample sequenced in a study of CD8+CD57+ T cells in acquired aplastic anemia. Both TCR beta VDJ combination and CDR3 sequence profiling were carried out. Genomic DNA was the template for this profiling. Each CDR3 protein gets one entry after TCRdb re-called the reads with MiXCR. Here the sample spans fewer than 250,000 distinct CDR3 sequences, roughly 56% being singletons. The sequenced sample was sorted CD4+, CD8+, or CD8+CD57+ T cells (not recorded which) from PBMCs. The origin of the receptors is a human donor in good health, serving as a control.

Turning to this clonotype: A clone one base away is much larger, so this may be a read error. The gene calls are TRBV10-3 and TRBJ1-2, with 7 bases lining up with TRBD1. This CDR3 has 15 amino acids. J lost 0 bases, V lost 4 bases, and 5 bases had no gene match. The germline V gene encodes CDR1 ENHRY and CDR2 SYGVKD. The CDR3 loop reads CAISAEGASNYGYTF. For the CDR3, the DNA is TGTGCCATCAGTGCCGAGGGGGCGTCTAACTATGGCTACACCTTC.

This clonotype was observed at least ten times. This chain connects TRBV11-3 to TRBJ2-7; no clear D gene. This CDR3 spans 14 amino acids. The V gene's germline CDR1 is SGHNT and CDR2 YENEEA. With 1 base removed from V and 1 base from J, the gap between germline ends came to 8 bases. The DNA of the CDR3 is TGTGCCAGCAGCTTAGGAGGCGGATCCTACGAGCAGTACTTC. Protein product: CASSLGGGSYEQYF.

Ten or more counts support this clonotype. V is TRBV6-1 and J is TRBJ2-1; D call uncertain. V shed 2 bases and J shed 7 bases, with 9 bases lying between them. The V gene's germline CDR1 is MNHNS and CDR2 SASEGT. The CDR3 has 13 amino acids. CDR3 coding DNA: TGTGCCAGCAGTGAACAAGCCCCGAATGAGCAGTTCTTC. Protein product: CASSEQAPNEQFF.

DNA of the CDR3: TGTGCCACCAGTGCTCGGGACGGGCTGGACGAGCAGTACTTC. It codes for CATSARDGLDEQYF. The chain carries TRBV24-1 and TRBJ2-7; D is possibly TRBD1 or TRBD2 (5 bases each). V lost 5 bases, J lost 5 bases, and 15 bases lay in between. Germline V gene data show CDR1 as KGHDR and CDR2 as SFDVKD. The CDR3 runs to 14 residues.

The rearrangement links TRBV3-2 to TRBJ1-5; TRBD1 is the table's D call, not checked against the DNA. TRBV3-2 is labeled a pseudogene. This CDR3 has 15 amino acids. The CDR3 DNA is TGTGCCAGCAGCCCCTCCCCGGGGGGAGGTCAGCCCCAGCATTTT. Translated, it gives CASSPSPGGGQPQHF.

The chain couples TRBV7-8 to TRBJ2-7; D is unclear. V lost 5 bases and J lost 9, with 14 bases in between. From germline, CDR1 is SGHVS and CDR2 FQNEAQ. The CDR3 runs 12 residues. The CDR3 reads CASSPTRGVQYF. The CDR3 coding sequence is TGTGCCAGCAGCCCGACACGCGGCGTGCAGTACTTC.

Concerning this clonotype: Germline is not matched at one junction end, which may reflect a read error. This chain links TRBV15 with TRBJ2-7; 9 bases fit TRBD1. The CDR3 loop spans 16 amino acids. The germline V gene encodes CDR1 LNHNV and CDR2 YYDKDF (reference sequence). The CDR3 reads CAASRPSGTGYYEQYF. The CDR3 region has the DNA TGTGCCGCCAGCAGACCCTCCGGGACAGGGTACTACGAGCAGTACTTC.

The table lists this clonotype with a count of one. An end of the junction does not agree with germline; a read error may underlie this. The CDR3 spells CAISAGRDNETFF. CDR3 coding DNA: TGTGCCATCAGTGCGGGACGGGATAATGAAACTTTCTTT. This sequence joins TRBV10-3 and TRBJ1-1; a weak D match, TRBD1 (5 bases). The length of the CDR3 is 13 residues. Germline CDR1 ENHRY, CDR2 SYGVKD.

The chain is built from TRBV7-2 and TRBJ1-2, with 8 bases identical to TRBD1. CDR3 length equals 15 residues. The germline gives CDR1 SGHTA, CDR2 FQGNSA. J gave up 0 bases and V 4 bases, and 4 bases lay outside the gene matches. CDR3 DNA sequence: TGTGCCAGCAGCTCTCCGACAGGGGCTAACTATGGCTACACCTTC. Translated, it gives CASSSPTGANYGYTF.

This chain links TRBV6-1 with TRBJ2-5; a weak D match, TRBD2 (6 bases). The germline V gene encodes CDR1 MNHNS and CDR2 SASEGT. The CDR3 has 15 residues. Trimming left V 5 bases short and J 4 bases short, with 17 bases between. The CDR3 DNA sequence: TGTGCCAGCAGTAGACGGGGGAAGTACCTAGAGACCCAGTACTTC. It yields the protein CASSRRGKYLETQYF.

This chain joins TRBV7-9 and TRBJ1-2; the D gene is possibly TRBD1 (6 bases). Germline V gives CDR1 SEHNR, CDR2 FQNEAQ (reference sequence). This CDR3 region has 14 residues. The ends were cut back, 3 bases at V and 2 bases at J, with 10 bases in the middle. CDR3 sequence reads: CASSFRGPNYGYTF. The CDR3 DNA reads TGTGCCAGCAGCTTCAGGGGCCCGAACTATGGCTACACCTTC.

This clonotype was detected ten times or more. V and J are TRBV4-3 and TRBJ1-4, with a possible D match to TRBD1 (5 bases). Deletions cut 3 bases from V and 6 bases from J, with 14 bases between. Germline V CDR1 and CDR2: LGHNA, YSLEER. CDR3 length: 15 residues. CDR3 protein: CASSQNRGRDEKLFF. In nucleotides, the CDR3 is TGCGCCAGCAGCCAGAATCGGGGACGCGATGAAAAACTGTTTTTT.

The chain recombines TRBV7-3 with TRBJ1-6; TRBD1 matches 7 bases. Germline V lookup: CDR1 SGHTA, CDR2 FQGTGA. V shed 5 bases, J shed 9 bases, and the junction held 7 bases outside the gene matches. The CDR3 consists of 14 residues. As DNA, the CDR3 is TGTGCCAGCAGCGCCCGACAGGGAGGTTCACCCCTCCACTTT. Translating gives CASSARQGGSPLHF.

This clonotype has a single count. The gene calls are TRBV9 and TRBJ1-5; 9 bases are a match to TRBD1. The CDR3 has 17 residues. Trimming removed 0 bases from V and 1 base from J; junction bases left unmatched: 5. Germline assignment: CDR1 SGDLS and CDR2 YYNGEE. The CDR3 sequence is CASSVATGGPSNQPQHF. DNA for the CDR3: TGTGCCAGCAGCGTAGCTACAGGGGGCCCCAGCAATCAGCCCCAGCATTTT.

The genes are TRBV29-1 and TRBJ2-7, with 10 bases lining up with TRBD1. The germline CDR1 and CDR2 sequences are SQVTM and ANQGSEA. The CDR3 extends over 15 amino acids. Losses at the gene ends were 5 bases for V and 0 bases for J; bases not matched to a gene: 7. CDR3 amino acids: CSVSPGTGVSYEQYF. As DNA, the CDR3 is TGCAGCGTTTCCCCCGGGACAGGGGTCTCCTACGAGCAGTACTTC.

This chain joins TRBV19 and TRBJ1-1; no clear D. Trimming shortened V by 6 bases and J by 3 bases, and 11 bases separated the two germline ends. Germline assignment: CDR1 LNHDA and CDR2 SQIVND (reference sequence). The CDR3 has 13 residues. This CDR3 is CASRDVSDTEAFF. DNA of the CDR3: TGTGCCAGTAGAGATGTATCGGACACTGAAGCTTTCTTT. The entire variable domain, with the rest obtained from reference TRBV19 and TRBJ1-1, is as follows: DGGITQSPKYLFRKEGQNVTLSCEQNLNHDAMYWYRQDPGQGLRLIYYSQIVNDFQKGDIAEGYSVSREKKESFPLTVTSAQKNPTAFYLCASRDVSDTEAFFGQGTRLTVV.

This clonotype was recorded many times. The rearrangement links TRBV12-3 or TRBV12-4 to TRBJ2-2; 7 bases are shared with TRBD1. V lost 6 bases to trimming and J lost 1 base; unmatched junction nucleotides: 5. This CDR3 is 15 amino acids long. The CDR3 region has the DNA TGTGCCAGCAGAATAGGACAGGAGAACACCGGGGAGCTGTTTTTT. This sequence encodes CASRIGQENTGELFF.

The rearrangement uses TRBV7-3 and TRBJ2-2; 8 bases are a match to TRBD1. V gave up 5 bases and J gave up 1 base; unmatched junction bases: 9. CDR1 SGHTA and CDR2 FQGTGA come from the germline V gene. The CDR3 contains 17 residues. The DNA for the CDR3 is TGTGCCAGCAGCCAGCGCGGGGACAGGAGGAACACCGGGGAGCTGTTTTTT. It translates to CASSQRGDRRNTGELFF.